This T cell receptor (beta chain) was retrieved from a study of beta chain features in type 1 diabetes. CDR1 is KGHSH, CDR2 LQKENI, per germline. The CDR3 covers 11 residues. The germline V and J ends were trimmed by 4 bases and 5 bases, with 6 bases remaining between them. What was sequenced were expressed TCRB transcripts, since all of the isolated RNA had been reverse transcribed. Sequencing used immunoSEQ multiplex PCR; TCRdb keeps in-frame clones, though not all of them. The table lists about 350,000 clones, about 20% of them singletons, with around 0.04% in the top ten. General study findings and limits: Patients showed naive, central memory and Treg TCRB repertoires that appeared more similar than those of healthy donors. Cells carrying high TCR expression could end up over-represented when cDNA is sequenced. VDJ junctions from type 1 diabetes patients carried fewer insertions and larger deletions. Whether TCRB rearrangement is influenced by HLA type went unresolved here.

A word on this clone: The target antigen is unknown.

V usage is TRBV18 and J usage is TRBJ2-7, with D perhaps TRBD1 (6 bases). What was sequenced was naive CD4+ T cells from blood. This sequence originates from a woman younger than 35 in good health. For the CDR3, the DNA is TGTGCCAGCTCACAGGGGGACGAGCAGTACTTC. Its protein product is CASSQGDEQYF.